Below, 3 T cell receptor beta chains from the same sample are listed, as sequenced in a study of stem cell transplantation in POMP-related autoinflammatory disease. Profiling relied on immunoSEQ multiplex PCR, and the TCRdb table lists in-frame clones only, not all of them. The repertoire consists of more than 8,500 clones, with about 90% occurring once and the leading ten covering 10% to 15%. The specimen was CD8+ T cells from PBMCs, collected after stem cell transplantation. These receptors were taken from a human patient with POMP-related autoinflammation and immune dysregulation (PRAID). The T cells may come from the graft donor.

The chain recombines TRBV28 with TRBJ1-6; D not certain. V dropped 2 bases and J dropped 9 bases, with 14 bases sitting between them. Germline V gene lookup returns CDR1 MDHEN and CDR2 SYDVKM. The CDR3 has 15 residues. The CDR3 DNA is TGTGCCAGCAGTTTAAACAGCCCCTTCGGTTCACCCCTCCACTTT. Protein product: CASSLNSPFGSPLHF.

J is TRBJ1-1 and V is TRBV7-3; no clear D gene. The germline gives CDR1 SGHTA, CDR2 FQGTGA. V gave up 3 bases and J gave up 1 base, with 6 bases separating them. The CDR3 contains 13 residues. The CDR3 loop reads CASSLGANTEAFF. The DNA for the CDR3 is TGTGCCAGCAGCTTGGGAGCGAACACTGAAGCTTTCTTT.

The chain combines TRBV12-2 with TRBJ2-7. TRBV12-2 is classified as a pseudogene. The CDR3 has 14 amino acids. In nucleotides, the CDR3 is TGTGCAAGTCGCTTAGCCTGGATCTCTTACGAGCAGTACGTC. Protein product: CASRLAWISYEQYV.